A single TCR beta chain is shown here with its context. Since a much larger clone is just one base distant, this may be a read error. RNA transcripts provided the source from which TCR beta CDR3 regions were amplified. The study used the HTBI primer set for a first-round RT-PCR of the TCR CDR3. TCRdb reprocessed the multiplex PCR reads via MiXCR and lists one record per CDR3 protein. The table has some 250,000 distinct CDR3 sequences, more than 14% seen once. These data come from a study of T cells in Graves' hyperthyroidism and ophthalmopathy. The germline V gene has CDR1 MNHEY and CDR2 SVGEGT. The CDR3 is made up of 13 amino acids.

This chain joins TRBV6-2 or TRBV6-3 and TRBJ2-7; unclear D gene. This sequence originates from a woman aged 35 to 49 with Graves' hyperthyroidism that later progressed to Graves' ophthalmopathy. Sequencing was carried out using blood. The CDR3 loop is CAGSYMVSYEQYF. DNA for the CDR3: TGTGCCGGCAGTTACATGGTCTCCTACGAGCAGTACTTC.